These T cell receptor beta chains were read from a single sample in a study of OX40 agonist ivuxolimab in advanced cancers. Data came from immunoSEQ multiplex PCR; TCRdb stores just in-frame clones and leaves some out. The table includes more than 30,000 clones, about 88% detected once. The sample was CD4+ or CD8+ T cells sorted from blood, taken in a trial of the OX40 agonist ivuxolimab. These receptors were taken from an adult with an advanced solid tumor such as melanoma, head and neck, liver or kidney cancer. Both conserved end residues are part of each CDR3. Each record gives: V gene, J gene, D gene, CDR3 protein. A D gene is named only where the DNA matches it firmly.

>TRBV28|TRBJ1-3|NA
CASRSQGTGNTIYF
>TRBV30|TRBJ2-2|TRBD2
CASQRGGGGELFF
>TRBV27|TRBJ2-3|TRBD2
CASSIGSGRGKGRDTQYF
>TRBV7-9|TRBJ1-4|TRBD1
CASSTRQGGFRTNEKLFF
>TRBV6-1|TRBJ2-1|TRBD2
CASNLAGGYNEQFF
>TRBV10-3|TRBJ1-2|TRBD1
CAISSGEQGGTNYGYTF
>TRBV25-1|TRBJ2-3|NA
CASKRQLTDTQYF
>TRBV7-9|TRBJ2-2|TRBD1
CASSKDRGLGLELFF
>TRBV5-1|TRBJ2-7|TRBD2
CASSLDGTSGRTYEQYF
>TRBV6-5|TRBJ2-7|NA
CASSLTSRPTGEQYF
>TRBV27|TRBJ2-1|TRBD2
CASSPTSGALGQFF
>TRBV15|TRBJ1-2|NA
CATSRVQGGYTF
>TRBV10-3|TRBJ1-6|NA
CAISLGQPGSPLHF
>TRBV12-5|TRBJ2-5|NA
CASGSAVGETQYF
>TRBV19|TRBJ1-2|NA
CASSRMDHYGYTF
>TRBV4-2|TRBJ2-1|TRBD2
CASSQGGTSGRNEQFF
>TRBV11-3|TRBJ2-3|NA
CASSLGGRGKATDTQYF
>TRBV21-1|TRBJ1-6|NA
CASKPSGDPRRSSPLHF
>TRBV6-1|TRBJ1-2|NA
CATYSGGYTF
>TRBV18|TRBJ2-7|TRBD1
CASSPLSQGTYEQYF
>TRBV6-4|TRBJ2-2|NA
CASSRDTNTGELFF
>TRBV6-1|TRBJ2-3|NA
CASSEVRVDTQYF
>TRBV30|TRBJ2-7|TRBD1
CAWSADRVFDYEQYF